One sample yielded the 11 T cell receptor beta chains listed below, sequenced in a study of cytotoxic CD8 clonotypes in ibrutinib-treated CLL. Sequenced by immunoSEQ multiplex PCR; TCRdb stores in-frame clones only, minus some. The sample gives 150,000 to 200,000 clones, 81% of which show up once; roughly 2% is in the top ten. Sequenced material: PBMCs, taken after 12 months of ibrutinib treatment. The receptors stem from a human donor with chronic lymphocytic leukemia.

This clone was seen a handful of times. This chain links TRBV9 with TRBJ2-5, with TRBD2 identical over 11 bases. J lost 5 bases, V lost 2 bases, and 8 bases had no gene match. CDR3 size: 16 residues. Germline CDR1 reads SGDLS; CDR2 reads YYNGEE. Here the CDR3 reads CASSVSGGASGETQYF. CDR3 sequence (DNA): TGTGCCAGCAGCGTTAGCGGGGGGGCTAGTGGGGAGACCCAGTACTTC.

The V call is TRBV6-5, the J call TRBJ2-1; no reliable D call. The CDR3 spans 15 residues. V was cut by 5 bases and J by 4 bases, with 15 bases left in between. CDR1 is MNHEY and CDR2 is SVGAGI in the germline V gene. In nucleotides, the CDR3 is TGTGCCAGCAGTGGAGACTCCGTGGGGTACAATGAGCAGTTCTTC. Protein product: CASSGDSVGYNEQFF.

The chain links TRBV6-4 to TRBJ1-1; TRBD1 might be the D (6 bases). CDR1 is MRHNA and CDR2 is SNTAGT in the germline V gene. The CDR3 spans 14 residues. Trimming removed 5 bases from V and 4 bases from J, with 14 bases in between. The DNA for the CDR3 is TGTGCCAGCAGTTCCAGGGGAGGGAGCACTGAAGCTTTCTTT. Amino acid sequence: CASSSRGGSTEAFF.

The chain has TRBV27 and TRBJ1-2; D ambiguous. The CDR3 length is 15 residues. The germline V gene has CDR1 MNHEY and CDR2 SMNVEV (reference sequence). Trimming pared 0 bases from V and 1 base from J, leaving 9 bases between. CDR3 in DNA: TGTGCCAGCAGTTTATCACTCAGCATTAACTATGGCTACACCTTC. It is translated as CASSLSLSINYGYTF.

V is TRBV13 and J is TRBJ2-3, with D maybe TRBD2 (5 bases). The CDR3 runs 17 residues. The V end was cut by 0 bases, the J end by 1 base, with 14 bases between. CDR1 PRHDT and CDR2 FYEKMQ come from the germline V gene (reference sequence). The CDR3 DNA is TGTGCCAGCAGCTTAGGCCTACTAGGAGTTGGCACAGATACGCAGTATTTT. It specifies CASSLGLLGVGTDTQYF.

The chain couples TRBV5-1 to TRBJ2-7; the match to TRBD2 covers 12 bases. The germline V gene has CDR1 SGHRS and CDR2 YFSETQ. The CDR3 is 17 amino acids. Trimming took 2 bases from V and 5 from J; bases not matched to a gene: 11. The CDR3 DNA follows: TGCGCCAGCAGCTTACTCGCTAGCGGGGGGGCCGTAGACGAGCAGTACTTC. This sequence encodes CASSLLASGGAVDEQYF. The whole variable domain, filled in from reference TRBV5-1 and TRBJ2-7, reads KAGVTQTPRYLIKTRGQQVTLSCSPISGHRSVSWYQQTPGQGLQFLFEYFSETQRNKGNFPGRFSGRQFSNSRSEMNVSTLELGDSALYLCASSLLASGGAVDEQYFGPGTRLTVT.

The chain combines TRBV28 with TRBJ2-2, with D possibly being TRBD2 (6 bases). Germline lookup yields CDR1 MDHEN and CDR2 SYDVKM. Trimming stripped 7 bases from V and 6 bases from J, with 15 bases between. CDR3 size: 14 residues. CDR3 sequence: CASKGAWRAGELFF. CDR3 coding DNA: TGTGCCAGCAAAGGGGCGTGGAGGGCCGGGGAGCTGTTTTTT.

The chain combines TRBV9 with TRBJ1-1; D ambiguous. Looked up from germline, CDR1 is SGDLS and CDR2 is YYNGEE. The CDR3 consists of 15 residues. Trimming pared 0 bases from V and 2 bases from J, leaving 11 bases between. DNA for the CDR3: TGTGCCAGCAGCGTAGCGGTAGGACCTAACACTGAAGCTTTCTTT. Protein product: CASSVAVGPNTEAFF.

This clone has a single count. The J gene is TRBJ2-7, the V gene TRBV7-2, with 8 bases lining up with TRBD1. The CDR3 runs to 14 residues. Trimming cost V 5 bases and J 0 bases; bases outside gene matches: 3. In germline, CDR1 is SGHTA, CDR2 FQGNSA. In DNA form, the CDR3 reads TGTGCCAGCAGCGATCAGGGGGCCTCCTACGAGCAGTACTTC. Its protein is CASSDQGASYEQYF.

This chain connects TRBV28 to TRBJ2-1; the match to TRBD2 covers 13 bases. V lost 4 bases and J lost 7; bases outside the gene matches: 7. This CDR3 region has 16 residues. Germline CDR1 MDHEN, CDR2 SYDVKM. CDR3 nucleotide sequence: TGTGCCAGCAGTTGGGGGTGGGGACTAGCGGGGAATGAGCAGTTCTTC. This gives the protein CASSWGWGLAGNEQFF.

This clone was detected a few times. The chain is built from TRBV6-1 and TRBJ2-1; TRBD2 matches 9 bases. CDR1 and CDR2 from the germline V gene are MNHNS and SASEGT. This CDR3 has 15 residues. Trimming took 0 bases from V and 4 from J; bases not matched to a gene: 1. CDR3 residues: CASSEASGGYNEQFF. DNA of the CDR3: TGTGCCAGCAGTGAAGCTAGCGGGGGTTACAATGAGCAGTTCTTC.